A single sample is the source of the 8 T cell receptor beta chains below, sequenced in a study of blood T cells in healthy people across ages (dated by TCRdb to between 2014 and 2016). Libraries were made using 5' RACE. The sequencer listed for this sample is Illumina HiSeq 2500. A second PCR of roughly 6 to 12 cycles was performed with a sample-barcoded 5' primer and a J-beta primer mix. Through fastp at Q25 and MiXCR, TCRdb rebuilt clones from the public reads, retaining in-frame beta chains. Identical CDR3 proteins give one entry, which carries the most common genes and DNA. The sample has 450,000 to 700,000 distinct CDR3 sequences on record, 27% of them singletons. Around a sixth of the sample belongs to the ten largest clones. Material for sequencing was blood. These receptors were obtained from a woman aged 70 to 79 in good health.

This rearrangement joins TRBV6-1 to TRBJ1-2, with D unresolved. The V end lost 7 bases, the J end lost 5 bases, and 11 bases lay between the germline ends. CDR1 MNHNS and CDR2 SASEGT come from the germline V gene. The CDR3 is 12 amino acids. CDR3 DNA: TGTGCCAGCACGAGGCTAGGGTATGGCTACACCTTC. Translating gives CASTRLGYGYTF.

The chain joins TRBV29-1 to TRBJ1-1; D not resolved. CDR1 SQVTM and CDR2 ANQGSEA come from the germline V gene. There are 11 residues in the CDR3. The V gene lost 4 bases and the J gene lost 1 base, with 4 bases spanning the gap. In nucleotides, the CDR3 is TGCAGCGTTGCTGAGAACACTGAAGCTTTCTTT. It is translated as CSVAENTEAFF.

This clonotype has a handful of counts. This chain joins TRBV3-1 and TRBJ1-3, with TRBD1 identical over 7 bases. The J segment lost 2 bases and the V segment lost 1 base, leaving 11 bases of the junction unmatched. The length of the CDR3 is 18 residues. CDR1 is LGHDT, CDR2 YNNKEL, per germline (reference sequence). The CDR3 nucleotides read TGTGCCAGCAGCCAAGGTTGGGACAGAGTGACTGCTGGAAACACCATATATTTT. It encodes CASSQGWDRVTAGNTIYF.

The table lists this clonotype with a few counts. The chain has TRBV5-1 and TRBJ2-2; 7 bases agree with TRBD1. The CDR3 consists of 16 residues. Germline CDR1 reads SGHRS; CDR2 reads YFSETQ. With V trimmed by 4 bases and J by 3 bases, 9 bases remained unmatched. CDR3 DNA: TGCGCCAGCAGCCTGGCCCGGGACAGCCACACCGGGGAGCTGTTTTTT. This encodes CASSLARDSHTGELFF.

The J gene is TRBJ2-5, the V gene TRBV18; 11 bases map to TRBD1. CDR3 length: 16 amino acids. From germline, CDR1 is KGHSH and CDR2 LQKENI. Unmatched junction bases numbered 7, after V lost 2 bases and J lost 5 bases. CDR3 in amino acids: CASSPSDRGLFETQYF. For the CDR3, the DNA is TGTGCCAGCTCACCATCGGACAGGGGGCTTTTTGAGACCCAGTACTTC.

The chain recombines TRBV24-1 with TRBJ2-3; no clear D gene. Germline CDR1 is KGHDR and CDR2 is SFDVKD. The ends were cut back, 4 bases at V and 8 bases at J, with 12 bases in the middle. CDR3 length equals 13 residues. CDR3 nucleotide sequence: TGTGCCACCAGTGACCAAGGGATAGGTACGCAGTATTTT. Translated, it gives CATSDQGIGTQYF.

V usage is TRBV2 and J usage is TRBJ2-3; no clear D gene. Trimming left V 4 bases short and J 4 bases short, with 6 bases between. This CDR3 contains 12 residues. Per the germline V gene, CDR1 is SNHLY and CDR2 is FYNNEI. CDR3 coding DNA: TGTGCCAGCAGTGGTGAACCAGATACGCAGTATTTT. It codes for CASSGEPDTQYF. The full variable domain, in which reference TRBV2 and TRBJ2-3 provide the parts outside the CDR3, is EPEVTQTPSHQVTQMGQEVILRCVPISNHLYFYWYRQILGQKVEFLVSFYNNEISEKSEIFDDQFSVERPDGSNFTLKIRSTKLEDSAMYFCASSGEPDTQYFGPGTRLTVL.

This clonotype turned up a few times. The CDR3 loop reads CASSSRDRGLGGYTF. The CDR3 DNA sequence: TGTGCCAGCAGTTCACGCGACAGGGGGTTAGGTGGCTACACCTTC. The chain joins TRBV28 to TRBJ1-2; 9 bases map to TRBD1. V was clipped by 4 bases and J by 7 bases; unmatched bases: 10. The germline gives CDR1 MDHEN, CDR2 SYDVKM. This CDR3 is 15 amino acids long.